The clone carrying this T cell receptor beta chain appeared many times. This sample was included in a study of Graves' ophthalmopathy and Graves' hyperthyroidism. RNA transcripts served as template for amplifying TCR beta CDR3 sequences. First-round RT-PCR with HTBI primers preceded a second-round multiplex PCR. TCRdb re-called the multiplex PCR reads with MiXCR, one entry per CDR3 protein. This table holds hundreds of thousands of distinct CDR3 sequences, around 21% found once. The authors diagnosed from clinical symptoms, serum thyroxine, TRAb, thyroid ultrasound and orbital computed tomography. The PBMCs had their origin in 7.5 to 10 ml of fresh peripheral blood. The origin of this receptor is a woman aged 18-29 years with stable Graves' hyperthyroidism. Sequenced sample: peripheral blood.

CDR3 in amino acids: CSARDLGQITEAFF. CDR3 DNA sequence: TGCAGTGCTAGAGATCTGGGACAGATCACTGAAGCTTTCTTT. This chain connects TRBV20-1 to TRBJ1-1; 7 bases are a match to TRBD1. Germline CDR1 and CDR2: DFQATT and SNEGSKA (reference sequence). Trimming took 0 bases from V and 4 from J; bases not matched to a gene: 5. This CDR3 spans 14 amino acids.